This T cell receptor (beta chain) derives from a study of blood T cell repertoires in COVID-19. Repertoires were generated with immunoSEQ multiplex PCR, while TCRdb's copy carries only in-frame clones and drops some. Counted here are approximately 320,000 clones, 87% occurring once; the ten biggest clones make up 8.5% to 10%. Germline assignment: CDR1 MNHEY and CDR2 SMNVEV (reference sequence). There are 15 residues in the CDR3. The V end lost 2 bases, the J end lost 0 bases, and 10 bases lay between the germline ends. All enrollees were roughly 18 to 100 years old and from approximately 24 US areas. Two negative PCRs, clearance, or symptom resolution were required of recovered Cohort 3 donors.

The sequenced sample was PBMCs or T cells enriched from blood (not recorded which). The receptor's source is a woman under 30 who had recovered from COVID-19. V usage is TRBV27 and J usage is TRBJ1-1; possible D gene TRBD1, 5 bases. The CDR3 DNA reads as TGTGCCAGCAGTTTAAAGACGGACATGAACACTGAAGCTTTCTTT. This encodes CASSLKTDMNTEAFF.